The present T cell receptor beta chain was sequenced within a study of blood T cell repertoires in COVID-19. Study in general: Both acute and convalescent COVID-19 samples were obtained from the United States, Italy and Spain. From T cells, B-cell-depleted T cells, or PBMCs came the material, which was cDNA or gDNA.

The authors' processing: Using reference gene primer amplification, nucleated cell counts were estimated. TCRdb keeps only in-frame clones here, not all; method: immunoSEQ multiplex PCR. Clonal size and the V and J genes are those of that table, whereas D and trimming came from the DNA. The repertoire holds 63,000 or so clones, with 88% as singletons. The sample comprised peripheral blood. This clonotype originated in a human donor in a cohort sampled during active COVID-19.

The CDR3 loop is CASSLVQGSSYNEQFF. The DNA for the CDR3 is TGTGCCAGCAGCTTGGTACAGGGGAGCTCCTACAATGAGCAGTTCTTC. The V call is TRBV5-5, the J call TRBJ2-1, with 7 bases fitting TRBD1. CDR1 and CDR2 (germline): SGHKS, YYEKEE (reference sequence). The CDR3 is made up of 16 amino acids. The J segment lost 0 bases and the V segment lost 0 bases, leaving 3 bases of the junction unmatched.